This paragraph covers one T cell receptor (beta chain) sequence. This sample is drawn from a study of patients and donors after allogeneic stem cell transplantation. Via MiXCR, TCRdb re-called the RT-PCR reads, giving one row per CDR3 protein. The sample holds roughly 960,000 distinct CDR3 sequences, approximately 19% seen once. Sequencing was performed on blood, either unsorted or a sorted T cell fraction (not recorded which). The receptor's source is a human donor who was either an allogeneic HSCT recipient or a stem cell or donor lymphocyte infusion donor (not recorded which). It is not recorded whose cells these are; they may come from a transplant donor.

The CDR3 coding sequence is TGTGCCAGCAGTTTAATGGGGGGCGCCGATACGCAGTATTTT. Its protein product is CASSLMGGADTQYF. The rearrangement links TRBV12-3 or TRBV12-4 to TRBJ2-3; D may be TRBD1 or TRBD2 (6 bases each). The CDR3 spans 14 residues. Trimming left V 2 bases short and J 6 bases short, with 12 bases between.